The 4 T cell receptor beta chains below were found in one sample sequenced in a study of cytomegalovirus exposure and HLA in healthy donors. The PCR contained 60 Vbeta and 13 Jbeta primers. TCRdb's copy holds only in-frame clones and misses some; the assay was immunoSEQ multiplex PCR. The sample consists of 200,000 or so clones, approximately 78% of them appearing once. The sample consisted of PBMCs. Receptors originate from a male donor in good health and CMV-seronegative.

CDR3: CASSVQGEDYGYTF. The CDR3 DNA is TGTGCCAGCAGTGTACAGGGGGAGGACTATGGCTACACCTTC. This chain links TRBV25-1 with TRBJ1-2, with 8 bases that match TRBD1. CDR3 length equals 14 residues. V lost 4 bases and J lost 3; bases outside the gene matches: 4. Looked up from germline, CDR1 is MGHDK and CDR2 is SYGVNS.

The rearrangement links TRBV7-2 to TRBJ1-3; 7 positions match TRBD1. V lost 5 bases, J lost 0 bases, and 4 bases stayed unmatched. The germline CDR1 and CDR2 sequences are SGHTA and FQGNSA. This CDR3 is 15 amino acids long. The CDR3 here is CASSRDSYSGNTIYF. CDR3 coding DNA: TGTGCCAGCAGCAGGGACAGCTACTCTGGAAACACCATATATTTT.

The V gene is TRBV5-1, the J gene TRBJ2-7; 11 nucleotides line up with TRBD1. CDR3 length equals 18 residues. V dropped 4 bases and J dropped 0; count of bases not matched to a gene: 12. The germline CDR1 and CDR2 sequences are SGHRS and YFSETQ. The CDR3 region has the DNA TGCGCCAGCAGCATATGGACAGGGGGCCTAGTAATCTCCTACGAGCAGTACTTC. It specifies CASSIWTGGLVISYEQYF.

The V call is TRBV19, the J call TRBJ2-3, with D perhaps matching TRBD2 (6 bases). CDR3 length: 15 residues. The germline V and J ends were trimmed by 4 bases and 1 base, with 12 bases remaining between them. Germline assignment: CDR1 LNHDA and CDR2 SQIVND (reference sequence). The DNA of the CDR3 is TGTGCCAGTAGTAGGGCGGGGAGCGGCACAGATACGCAGTATTTT. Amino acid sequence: CASSRAGSGTDTQYF.